The 9 T cell receptor beta chains given below trace back to one sample, sequenced in a study of cytomegalovirus exposure and HLA in healthy donors. The PCR made use of 60 Vbeta and 13 Jbeta primers. Here immunoSEQ multiplex PCR was the method, and the copy in TCRdb shows in-frame clones only, minus some. In the table there are 210,000 or so clones, around 83% of which are singletons. Sequencing was done on a sample of PBMCs. These receptors all come from a girl under 10 years old in good health and CMV-seronegative.

This rearrangement joins TRBV7-3 to TRBJ1-2, with D perhaps matching TRBD1 (5 bases). The CDR3 is made up of 16 amino acids. The germline V gene has CDR1 SGHTA and CDR2 FQGTGA. V lost 0 bases, J lost 5 bases, and 16 bases lay in between. The CDR3 region has the DNA TGTGCCAGCAGCTTAACTGGGCCTATGGGGCCTTATGGCTACACCTTC. This gives the protein CASSLTGPMGPYGYTF.

The chain couples TRBV4-1 to TRBJ2-7; 9 bases fit TRBD2. The CDR3 spans 19 residues. The junction had 18 bases not matched to a gene; V was cut back by 2 bases and J by 4 bases. Germline-derived CDR1 and CDR2 are MGHRA and YSYEKL. CDR3 sequence reads: CASSQFPKRVAGETYEQYF. As DNA, the CDR3 is TGCGCCAGCAGCCAATTCCCAAAACGGGTAGCGGGGGAGACGTACGAGCAGTACTTC.

The chain uses TRBV10-2 and TRBJ1-1; TRBD1 aligns across 7 bases. The CDR3 runs to 14 residues. V trimming: 4 bases; J trimming: 5 bases; junction bases outside the gene matches: 7. From germline, CDR1 is WSHSY and CDR2 SAAADI. For the CDR3, the DNA is TGCGCCAGCAGTGCGGGACAGACGATAACTGAAGCTTTCTTT. Its translation is CASSAGQTITEAFF.

V is TRBV5-1 and J is TRBJ2-3; 8 bases line up with TRBD2. The CDR3 extends over 16 amino acids. Germline values: CDR1 SGHRS, CDR2 YFSETQ. V was clipped by 0 bases and J by 0 bases; unmatched bases: 3. This chain's CDR3 is CASSLATSGSTDTQYF. CDR3 nucleotide sequence: TGCGCCAGCAGCTTGGCCACTAGCGGAAGCACAGATACGCAGTATTTT.

The chain carries TRBV5-6 and TRBJ1-1; tentative D call: TRBD1 (6 bases). V was shortened by 1 base and J by 12 bases, with 10 bases between the two germline ends. The germline V gene encodes CDR1 SGHDT and CDR2 YYEEEE. The CDR3 length is 11 residues. CDR3: CASSLQGKPFF. CDR3 nucleotide sequence: TGTGCCAGCAGCTTGCAGGGGAAACCTTTCTTT.

The chain couples TRBV6-1 to TRBJ2-7; a possible D gene is TRBD2 (6 bases). V lost 4 bases and J lost 1, with 11 bases in between. The CDR3 is made up of 14 amino acids. In germline, CDR1 is MNHNS, CDR2 SASEGT. The chain's CDR3 is CASSVSGLSYEQYF. The CDR3 nucleotides are TGTGCCAGCAGTGTCTCGGGACTTTCCTACGAGCAGTACTTC.

The chain links TRBV6-5 to TRBJ1-2, with 7 bases lining up with TRBD1. The J segment lost 5 bases and the V segment lost 9 bases, leaving 12 bases of the junction unmatched. Germline values: CDR1 MNHEY, CDR2 SVGAGI. This CDR3 contains 14 residues. The CDR3: CASWARDRRYGYTF. DNA of the CDR3: TGTGCCAGTTGGGCCCGGGACAGAAGGTATGGCTACACCTTC.

Worth noting for this clone: At the DNA level, this CDR3 is encoded by other sequences in the same sample as well. The chain uses TRBV5-1 and TRBJ1-1; weak D call: TRBD1 (6 bases). Germline V lookup: CDR1 SGHRS, CDR2 YFSETQ. The CDR3 consists of 14 residues. Trimming cost V 1 base and J 1 base, with 8 bases left between them. In DNA form, the CDR3 reads TGCGCCAGCAGCTTGCAGGGGTGGAACACTGAAGCTTTCTTT. Translated: CASSLQGWNTEAFF.

The chain has TRBV5-1 and TRBJ1-1, with 10 positions matching TRBD1. V lost 2 bases and J lost 1; bases outside the gene matches: 5. CDR1 SGHRS and CDR2 YFSETQ come from the germline V gene. The CDR3 length is 16 residues. CDR3 amino acids: CASSLPTGGPNTEAFF. In DNA form, the CDR3 reads TGCGCCAGCAGCTTACCGACAGGGGGCCCGAACACTGAAGCTTTCTTT.